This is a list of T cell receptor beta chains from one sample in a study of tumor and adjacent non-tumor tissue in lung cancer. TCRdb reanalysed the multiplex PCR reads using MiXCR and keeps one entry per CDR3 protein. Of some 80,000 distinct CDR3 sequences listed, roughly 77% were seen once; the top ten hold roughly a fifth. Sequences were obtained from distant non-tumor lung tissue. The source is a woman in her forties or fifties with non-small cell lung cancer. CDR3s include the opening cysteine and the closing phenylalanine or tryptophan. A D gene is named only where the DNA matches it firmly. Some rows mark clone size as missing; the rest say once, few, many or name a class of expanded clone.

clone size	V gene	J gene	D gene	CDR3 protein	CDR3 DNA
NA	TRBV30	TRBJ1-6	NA	CATRGEYNSPLHF	TGTGCTACTCGCGGGGAATATAATTCACCCCTCCACTTT
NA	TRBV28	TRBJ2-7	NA	CASSWAAYGVYGQYF	TGTGCCAGCAGTTGGGCAGCTTATGGAGTTTACGGGCAGTACTTC
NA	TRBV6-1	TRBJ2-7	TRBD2	CASSPFVAGGIYEQYF	TGTGCCAGCAGTCCCTTTGTAGCGGGCGGGATCTACGAGCAGTACTTC
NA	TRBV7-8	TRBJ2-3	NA	CASSFGSTDTQYF	TGTGCCAGCAGCTTCGGGAGCACAGATACGCAGTATTTT
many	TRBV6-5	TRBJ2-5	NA	CASSPGAVQETQYF	TGTGCCAGCAGCCCCGGGGCAGTCCAAGAGACCCAGTACTTC
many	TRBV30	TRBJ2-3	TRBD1	CAWGQGTDTQYF	TGTGCCTGGGGACAGGGCACAGATACGCAGTATTTT
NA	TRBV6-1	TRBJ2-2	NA	CASSESAWNTEELFF	TGTGCCAGCAGTGAGTCAGCGTGGAACACCGAGGAGCTGTTTTTT
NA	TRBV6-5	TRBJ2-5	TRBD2	CASRSLYTSGSREAQYF	TGTGCCAGCAGGTCCCTCTATACTAGCGGGAGTAGGGAGGCCCAGTACTTC
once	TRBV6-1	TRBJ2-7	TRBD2	CASGAGEVQEQYF	TGTGCCAGCGGAGCGGGAGAGGTCCAGGAACAGTACTTC
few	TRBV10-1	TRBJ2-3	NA	CANSESIQPLDTQYF	TGCGCCAACAGTGAGTCGATTCAGCCGTTAGATACGCAGTATTTT
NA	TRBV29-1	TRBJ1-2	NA	CNVEPPAGKGGKGWDYTF	TGCAACGTTGAGCCCCCCGCGGGAAAAGGGGGGAAAGGATGGGACTACACCTTC
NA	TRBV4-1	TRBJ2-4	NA	CASSQEGGGSRAKNIQYF	TGCGCCAGCAGCCAAGAAGGGGGGGGAAGTAGGGCTAAAAACATTCAGTACTTC
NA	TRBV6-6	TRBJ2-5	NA	CASSDPDSPETQNF	TGTGCCAGCAGTGACCCAGACAGTCCAGAGACCCAGAACTTC
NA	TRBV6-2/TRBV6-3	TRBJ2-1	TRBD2	CASNIGLAGVAEQFF	TGTGCCAGCAATATCGGACTAGCGGGAGTAGCCGAGCAGTTCTTC
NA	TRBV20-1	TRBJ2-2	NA	CNARDGIGELFF	TGCAATGCTAGGGACGGAATCGGGGAGCTGTTTTTT
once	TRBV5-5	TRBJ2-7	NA	CASRFSVFDRAYGQYF	TGTGCCAGCAGGTTCTCCGTTTTCGACAGAGCCTACGGGCAGTATTTC
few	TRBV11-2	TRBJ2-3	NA	CASRDSTGSDKHYF	TGTGCCAGCCGAGACTCGACCGGTTCAGATAAGCACTATTTT